The TCR beta chain under discussion was sequenced for a study of cytomegalovirus exposure and HLA in healthy donors. The PCR employed 60 Vbeta primers together with 13 Jbeta primers. Profiled with immunoSEQ multiplex PCR; TCRdb holds only in-frame clones, not every one. The data hold 210,000 or so clones, with more than 60% observed a single time. The sample consisted of PBMCs. The clonotype comes from a woman in her 30s in good health and CMV-seropositive.

CDR3 sequence (DNA): TGTGCCAGCTCACCACTGTCCCAGGGTTATAACTATGGCTACACCTTC. Protein: CASSPLSQGYNYGYTF. The rearrangement joins TRBV18 to TRBJ1-2; a weak D match, TRBD1 (5 bases). V was clipped by 1 base and J by 1 base, with 13 bases between them. CDR3 length equals 16 residues. The V gene's germline CDR1 is KGHSH and CDR2 LQKENI.